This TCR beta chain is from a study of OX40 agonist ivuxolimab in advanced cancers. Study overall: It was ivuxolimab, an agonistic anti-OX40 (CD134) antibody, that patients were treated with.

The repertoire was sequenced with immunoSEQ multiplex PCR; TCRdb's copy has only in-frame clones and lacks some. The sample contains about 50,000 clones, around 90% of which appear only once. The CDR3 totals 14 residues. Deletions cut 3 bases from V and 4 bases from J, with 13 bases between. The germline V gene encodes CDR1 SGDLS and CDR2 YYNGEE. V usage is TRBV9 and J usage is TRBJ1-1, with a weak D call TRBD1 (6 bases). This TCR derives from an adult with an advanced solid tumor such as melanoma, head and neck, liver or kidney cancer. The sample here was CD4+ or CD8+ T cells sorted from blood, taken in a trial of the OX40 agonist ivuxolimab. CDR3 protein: CASSGKGVGTEAFF. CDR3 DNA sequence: TGTGCCAGCAGCGGGAAGGGGGTAGGCACTGAAGCTTTCTTT.